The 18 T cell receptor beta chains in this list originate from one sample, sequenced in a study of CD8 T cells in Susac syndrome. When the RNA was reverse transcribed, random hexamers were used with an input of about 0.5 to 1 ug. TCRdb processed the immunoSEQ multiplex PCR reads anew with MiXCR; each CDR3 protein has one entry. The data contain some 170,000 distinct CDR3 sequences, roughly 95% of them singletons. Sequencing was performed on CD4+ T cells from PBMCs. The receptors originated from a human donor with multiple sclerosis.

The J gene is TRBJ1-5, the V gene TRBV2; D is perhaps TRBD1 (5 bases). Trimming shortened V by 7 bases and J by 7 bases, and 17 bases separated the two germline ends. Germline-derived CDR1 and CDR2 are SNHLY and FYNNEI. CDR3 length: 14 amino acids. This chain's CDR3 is CASTLDSSKQPQHF. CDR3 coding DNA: TGTGCCAGCACCCTCGACAGTTCAAAGCAGCCCCAGCATTTT.

The CDR3: CARISGYSNQPQHF. In DNA form, the CDR3 reads TGTGCCAGGATAAGTGGGTATAGCAATCAGCCCCAGCATTTT. This chain links TRBV25-1 with TRBJ1-5; D gene uncertain. Germline V lookup: CDR1 MGHDK, CDR2 SYGVNS. V gave up 9 bases and J gave up 0 bases, with 12 bases separating them. The CDR3 has 14 residues.

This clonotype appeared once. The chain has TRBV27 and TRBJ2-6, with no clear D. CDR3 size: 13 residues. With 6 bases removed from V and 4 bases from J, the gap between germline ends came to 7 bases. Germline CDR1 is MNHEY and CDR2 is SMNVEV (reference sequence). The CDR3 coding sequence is TGTGCCAGCAGGCAAGGGGGGGCCAACGTCCTGACTTTC. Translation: CASRQGGANVLTF.

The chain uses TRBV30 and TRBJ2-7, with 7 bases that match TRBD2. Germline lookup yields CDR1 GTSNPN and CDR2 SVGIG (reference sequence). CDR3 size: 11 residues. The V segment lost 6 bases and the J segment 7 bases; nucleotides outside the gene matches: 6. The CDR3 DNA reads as TGTGCCTGCGGGGGGTCGTTGGAGCAGTACTTC. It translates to CACGGSLEQYF.

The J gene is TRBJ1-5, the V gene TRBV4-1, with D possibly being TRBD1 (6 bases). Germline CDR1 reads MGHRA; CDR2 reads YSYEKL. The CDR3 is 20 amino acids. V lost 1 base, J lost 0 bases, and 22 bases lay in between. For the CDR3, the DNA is TGCGCCAGCAGCCAAGCCCCACAACCAGGACAGTTATCTAGCAATCAGCCCCAGCATTTT. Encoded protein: CASSQAPQPGQLSSNQPQHF.

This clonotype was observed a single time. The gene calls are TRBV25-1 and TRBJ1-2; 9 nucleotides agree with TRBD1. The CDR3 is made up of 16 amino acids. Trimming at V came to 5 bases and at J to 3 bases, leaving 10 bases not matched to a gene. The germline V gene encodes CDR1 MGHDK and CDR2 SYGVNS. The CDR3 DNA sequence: TGTGCCAGCAGTCCGGATCCGGGACAGGGACACTATGGCTACACCTTC. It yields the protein CASSPDPGQGHYGYTF.

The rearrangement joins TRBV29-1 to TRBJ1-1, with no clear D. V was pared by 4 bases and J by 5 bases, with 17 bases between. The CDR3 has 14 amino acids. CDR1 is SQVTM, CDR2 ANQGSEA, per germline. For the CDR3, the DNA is TGCAGCGTTGTTCTATTGGGAGGCCTTACTGAAGCTTTCTTT. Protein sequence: CSVVLLGGLTEAFF.

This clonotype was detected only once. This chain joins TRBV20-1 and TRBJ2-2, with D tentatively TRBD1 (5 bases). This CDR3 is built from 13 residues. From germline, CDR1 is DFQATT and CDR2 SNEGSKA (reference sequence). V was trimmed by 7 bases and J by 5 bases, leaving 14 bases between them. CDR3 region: CSVRSRTTGELFF. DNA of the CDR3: TGCAGTGTCAGATCCAGGACAACCGGGGAGCTGTTTTTT.

The CDR3 region has the DNA TGTGCCACCAGTGATTCGTCGGGGGAGTCCGTTTCCGGGGAGCTGTTTTTT. Translating it yields CATSDSSGESVSGELFF. The chain uses TRBV24-1 and TRBJ2-2; D is perhaps TRBD2 (6 bases). Germline lookup yields CDR1 KGHDR and CDR2 SFDVKD. The CDR3 is made up of 17 amino acids. V shed 2 bases and J shed 6 bases, with 18 bases lying between them.

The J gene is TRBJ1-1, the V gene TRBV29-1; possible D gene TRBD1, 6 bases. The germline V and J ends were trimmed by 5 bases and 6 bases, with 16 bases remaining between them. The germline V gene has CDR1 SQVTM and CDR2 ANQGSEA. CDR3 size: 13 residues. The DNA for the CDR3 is TGCAGCGTTAGCCCAGGGGCCGGTTCTGAAGCTTTCTTT. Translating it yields CSVSPGAGSEAFF.

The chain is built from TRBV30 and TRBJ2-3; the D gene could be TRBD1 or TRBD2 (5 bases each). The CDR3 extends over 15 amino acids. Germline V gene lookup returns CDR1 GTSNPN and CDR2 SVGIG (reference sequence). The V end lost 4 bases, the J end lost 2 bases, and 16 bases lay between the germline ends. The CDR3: CAWNVPGRATDTQYF. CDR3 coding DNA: TGTGCCTGGAATGTCCCAGGGAGAGCCACAGATACGCAGTATTTT.

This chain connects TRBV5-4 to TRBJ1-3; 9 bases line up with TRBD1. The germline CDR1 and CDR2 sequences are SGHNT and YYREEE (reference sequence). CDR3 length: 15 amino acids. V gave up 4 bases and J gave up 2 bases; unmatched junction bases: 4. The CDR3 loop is CASSPGTGTGNTIYF. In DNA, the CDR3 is TGTGCCAGCAGCCCTGGGACAGGGACTGGAAACACCATATATTTT.

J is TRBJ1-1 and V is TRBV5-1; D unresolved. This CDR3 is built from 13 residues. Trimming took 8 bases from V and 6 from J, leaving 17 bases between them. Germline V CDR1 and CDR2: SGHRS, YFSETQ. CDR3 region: CASRLGSTPEAFF. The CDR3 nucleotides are TGCGCCAGTCGACTGGGCAGTACCCCTGAAGCTTTCTTT.

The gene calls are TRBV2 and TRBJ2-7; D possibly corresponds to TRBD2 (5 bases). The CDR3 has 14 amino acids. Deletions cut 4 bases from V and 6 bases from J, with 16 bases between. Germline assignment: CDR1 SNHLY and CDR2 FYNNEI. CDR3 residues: CASSGGSGGREQYF. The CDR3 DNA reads TGTGCCAGCAGTGGTGGCAGCGGAGGACGCGAGCAGTACTTC.

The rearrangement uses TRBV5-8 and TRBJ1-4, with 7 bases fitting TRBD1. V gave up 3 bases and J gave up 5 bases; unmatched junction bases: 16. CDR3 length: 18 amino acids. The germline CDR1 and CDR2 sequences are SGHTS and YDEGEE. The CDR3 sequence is CASSSWTGTDVRNEKLFF. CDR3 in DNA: TGTGCCAGCAGCTCGTGGACAGGAACGGATGTGAGGAATGAAAAACTGTTTTTT.

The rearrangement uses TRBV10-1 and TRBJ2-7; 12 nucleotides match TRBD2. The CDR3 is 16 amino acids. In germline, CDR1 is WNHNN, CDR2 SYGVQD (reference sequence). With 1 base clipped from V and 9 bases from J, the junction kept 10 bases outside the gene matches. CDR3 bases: TGCGCCAGCAGTGAGTACGCTCGGACTAGCGGGATAGTGCAGTACTTC. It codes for CASSEYARTSGIVQYF.

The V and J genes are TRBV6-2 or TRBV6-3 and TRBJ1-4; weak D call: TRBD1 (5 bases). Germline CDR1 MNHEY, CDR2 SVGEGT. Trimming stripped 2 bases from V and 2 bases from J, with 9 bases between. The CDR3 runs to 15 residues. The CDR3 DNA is TGTGCCAGCAGTTACGGCGGGGACACTAATGAAAAACTGTTTTTT. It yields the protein CASSYGGDTNEKLFF.

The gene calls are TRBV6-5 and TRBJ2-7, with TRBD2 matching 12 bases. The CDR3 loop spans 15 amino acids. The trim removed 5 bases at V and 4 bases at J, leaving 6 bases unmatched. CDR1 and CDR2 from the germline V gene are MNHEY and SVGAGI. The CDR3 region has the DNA TGTGCCAGCAGTGGCCCGGGACTAGCGGGTTACGAGCAGTACTTC. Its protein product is CASSGPGLAGYEQYF.